Following are 4 T cell receptor beta chains from one sample sequenced in a study of T-cell reconstitution after alpha-beta-depleted transplantation in children. It was with unique molecular identifiers that the TCRbeta library was prepared. TCRdb re-analysed the PCR reads in MiXCR, keeping a single row per CDR3 protein. The sample yields fewer than 550,000 distinct CDR3 sequences, roughly an eighth seen once. The source was PBMCs, mostly from graft donor cells, collected 180 days after TCRalphabeta/CD19-depleted stem cell transplant. The origin of the receptors is a female patient aged 2-9 years who had a stem cell transplant for aplastic anemia, so the T cells may come from the graft donor.

The chain has TRBV20-1 and TRBJ2-7; 14 bases fit TRBD2. Germline values: CDR1 DFQATT, CDR2 SNEGSKA (reference sequence). The J segment lost 2 bases and the V segment lost 2 bases, leaving 17 bases of the junction unmatched. The CDR3 sequence is 20 residues long. CDR3: CSARRSRDIGTSGRAYEQYF. The DNA of the CDR3 is TGCAGTGCTAGAAGGAGTAGGGACATAGGGACTAGCGGGAGAGCCTACGAGCAGTACTTC.

The chain couples TRBV7-2 to TRBJ2-1; D could derive from TRBD1 or TRBD2 (6 bases each). V was shortened by 2 bases and J by 7 bases, with 21 bases between the two germline ends. The CDR3 loop spans 17 amino acids. Germline values: CDR1 SGHTA, CDR2 FQGNSA. The CDR3 coding sequence is TGTGCCAGCAGCTTACGCGGGGTGGGGGCTGGTGGAAATGAGCAGTTCTTC. Protein product: CASSLRGVGAGGNEQFF.

The rearrangement uses TRBV12-5 and TRBJ2-1; D gene uncertain. Deletions cut 1 base from V and 10 bases from J, with 8 bases between. CDR1 and CDR2 from the germline V gene are LGHNT and FRNRAP. This CDR3 region has 12 residues. The CDR3 spells CASGLGHPEQFF. The DNA for the CDR3 is TGTGCTAGTGGTTTGGGACACCCGGAGCAGTTCTTC.

This clonotype occurred a few times. Germline is not matched at one junction end, which may reflect a read error. The rearrangement links TRBV6-1 to TRBJ1-1; no definite D call. The CDR3 consists of 15 residues. Germline V gene sequence: CDR1 MNHNS, CDR2 SASEGT. This chain's CDR3 is CASSEVHGIGSEAFF. In DNA form, the CDR3 reads TGTGCCAGCAGCGAAGTTCACGGAATAGGGAGTGAAGCTTTCTTT.